Shown below are 8 T cell receptor beta chains from a single sample sequenced in a study of blood T cell repertoires in COVID-19. This table comes from immunoSEQ multiplex PCR, and its TCRdb copy is limited to in-frame clones, with some not included. This table has about 230,000 clones, 70% to 85% appearing once. The specimen sequenced was peripheral blood. These receptors came from a woman in her 40s who had recovered from COVID-19.

CDR3 sequence: CASSTPGQGEAFF. The CDR3, as DNA: TGCGCCAGCAGCACACCGGGACAAGGTGAAGCTTTCTTT. This chain joins TRBV5-1 and TRBJ1-1; a possible D gene is TRBD1 (6 bases). Germline values: CDR1 SGHRS, CDR2 YFSETQ. The CDR3 has 13 residues. Trimming shortened V by 4 bases and J by 7 bases, and 14 bases separated the two germline ends. Drawing the rest from reference TRBV5-1 and TRBJ1-1, the complete variable domain is KAGVTQTPRYLIKTRGQQVTLSCSPISGHRSVSWYQQTPGQGLQFLFEYFSETQRNKGNFPGRFSGRQFSNSRSEMNVSTLELGDSALYLCASSTPGQGEAFFGQGTRLTVV.

With regard to this clone: The sample carries other DNA sequences with the same CDR3. The chain combines TRBV2 with TRBJ2-2; 8 bases are a match to TRBD2. With V trimmed by 4 bases and J by 2 bases, 3 bases remained unmatched. CDR1 is SNHLY, CDR2 FYNNEI, per germline. The CDR3 covers 15 residues. CDR3 nucleotide sequence: TGTGCCAGCAGTGTCCGGGGGGGCAACACCGGGGAGCTGTTTTTT. Translating gives CASSVRGGNTGELFF.

The chain employs TRBV11-3 and TRBJ1-6; D ambiguous. The ends were cut back, 6 bases at V and 7 bases at J, with 13 bases in the middle. The CDR3 consists of 14 residues. Germline-derived CDR1 and CDR2 are SGHNT and YENEEA. Here the CDR3 DNA reads TGTGCCAGCAGTCGAGGGTGGGTGAATTCACCCCTCCACTTT. Translating gives CASSRGWVNSPLHF.

The rearrangement uses TRBV28 and TRBJ1-4; 7 bases map to TRBD1. This CDR3 has 14 residues. The ends lost 4 bases at V and 8 bases at J; junction bases unmatched: 7. CDR1 and CDR2 from the germline V gene are MDHEN and SYDVKM. CDR3 DNA sequence: TGTGCCAGCAGTTCTGGACAGGCACAAGAAAAACTGTTTTTT. Translating gives CASSSGQAQEKLFF.

The chain employs TRBV4-1 and TRBJ1-5, with TRBD1 matching 7 bases. The V gene end was trimmed by 7 bases and the J gene end by 3 bases; junction bases not matched to a gene: 9. The CDR3 contains 15 residues. Germline V gives CDR1 MGHRA, CDR2 YSYEKL. CDR3 bases: TGCGCCAGCAAAGACAGGGAGAGCGACAATCAGCCCCAGCATTTT. Translation: CASKDRESDNQPQHF.

The genes are TRBV4-3 and TRBJ1-2, with D unclear. The V end lost 4 bases, the J end lost 2 bases, and 8 bases lay between the germline ends. Germline-derived CDR1 and CDR2 are LGHNA and YSLEER. This CDR3 comprises 13 residues. The DNA for the CDR3 is TGCGCCAGCAGCCCGACACCGAACTATGGCTACACCTTC. This sequence encodes CASSPTPNYGYTF.

The chain recombines TRBV6-6 with TRBJ1-1, with a possible D match to TRBD1 (5 bases). CDR1 and CDR2 from the germline V gene are MNHNY and SVGAGI (reference sequence). The CDR3 contains 13 residues. V shed 4 bases and J shed 11 bases, with 17 bases lying between them. The CDR3 spells CASSSRSGGEAFF. The CDR3 DNA reads as TGTGCCAGCAGTTCCCGTAGTGGGGGGGAGGCTTTCTTT.

The rearrangement joins TRBV5-4 to TRBJ2-2; D possibly corresponds to TRBD2 (5 bases). The V gene lost 0 bases and the J gene lost 3 bases, with 12 bases spanning the gap. This CDR3 region has 16 residues. CDR1 and CDR2 from the germline V gene are SGHNT and YYREEE (reference sequence). DNA for the CDR3: TGTGCCAGCAGCTTGGCTGTCCTGCGGGACACCGGGGAGCTGTTTTTT. It translates to CASSLAVLRDTGELFF. Supplemented by reference TRBV5-4 and TRBJ2-2, the full variable domain reads ETGVTQSPTHLIKTRGQQVTLRCSSQSGHNTVSWYQQALGQGPQFIFQYYREEENGRGNFPPRFSGLQFPNYSSELNVNALELDDSALYLCASSLAVLRDTGELFFGEGSRLTVL.